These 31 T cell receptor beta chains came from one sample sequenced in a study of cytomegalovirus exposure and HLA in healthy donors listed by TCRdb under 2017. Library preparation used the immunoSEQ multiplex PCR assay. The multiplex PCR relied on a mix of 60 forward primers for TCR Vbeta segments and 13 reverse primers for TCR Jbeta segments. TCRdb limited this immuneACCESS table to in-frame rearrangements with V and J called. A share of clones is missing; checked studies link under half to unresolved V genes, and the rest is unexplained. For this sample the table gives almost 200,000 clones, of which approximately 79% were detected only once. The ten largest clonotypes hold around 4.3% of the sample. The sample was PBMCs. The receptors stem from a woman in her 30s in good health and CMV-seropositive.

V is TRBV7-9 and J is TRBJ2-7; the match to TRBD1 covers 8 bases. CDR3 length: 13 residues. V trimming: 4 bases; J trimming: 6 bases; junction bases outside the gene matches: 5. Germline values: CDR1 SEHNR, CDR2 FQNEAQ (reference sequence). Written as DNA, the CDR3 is TGTGCCAGCAGCTGGGAGACAGGGGCCGAGCAGTACTTC. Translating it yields CASSWETGAEQYF.

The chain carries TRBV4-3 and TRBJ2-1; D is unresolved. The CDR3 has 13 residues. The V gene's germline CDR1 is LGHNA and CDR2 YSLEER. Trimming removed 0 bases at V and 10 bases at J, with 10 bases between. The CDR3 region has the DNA TGCGCCAGCAGCCAAGACATGGGCCCAGAGCAGTTCTTC. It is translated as CASSQDMGPEQFF.

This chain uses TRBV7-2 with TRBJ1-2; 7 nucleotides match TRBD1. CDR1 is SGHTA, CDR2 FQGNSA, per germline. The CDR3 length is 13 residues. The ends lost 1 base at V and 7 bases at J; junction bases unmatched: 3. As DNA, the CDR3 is TGTGCCAGCAGCTTAGGAAGGGGGCGTGGCTACACCTTC. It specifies CASSLGRGRGYTF.

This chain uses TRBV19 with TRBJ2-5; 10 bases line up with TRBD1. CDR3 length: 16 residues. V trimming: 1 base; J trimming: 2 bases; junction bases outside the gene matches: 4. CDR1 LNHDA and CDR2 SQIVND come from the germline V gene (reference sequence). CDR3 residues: CASSIVRTGGQETQYF. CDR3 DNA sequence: TGTGCCAGTAGTATAGTTCGGACAGGGGGACAAGAGACCCAGTACTTC.

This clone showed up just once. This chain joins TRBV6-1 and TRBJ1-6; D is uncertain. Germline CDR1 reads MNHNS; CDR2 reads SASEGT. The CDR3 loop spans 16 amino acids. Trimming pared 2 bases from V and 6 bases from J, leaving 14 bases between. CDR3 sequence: CASSERGGGFNSPLHF. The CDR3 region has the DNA TGTGCCAGCAGTGAACGAGGAGGAGGTTTTAATTCACCCCTCCACTTT.

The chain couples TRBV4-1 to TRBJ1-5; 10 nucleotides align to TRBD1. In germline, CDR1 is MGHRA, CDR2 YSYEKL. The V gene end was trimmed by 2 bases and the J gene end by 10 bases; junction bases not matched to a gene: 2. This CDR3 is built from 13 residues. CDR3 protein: CASSQRDRGPQHF. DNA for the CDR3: TGCGCCAGCAGCCAACGGGACAGGGGTCCCCAGCATTTT.

CDR3 protein: CASSTRTGGYTF. The CDR3 region has the DNA TGTGCCAGTAGTACCCGGACTGGCGGCTACACCTTC. V gene TRBV19 combines with J gene TRBJ1-2; D unresolved. The germline V gene has CDR1 LNHDA and CDR2 SQIVND (reference sequence). The CDR3 contains 12 residues. V shed 4 bases and J shed 8 bases, with 11 bases lying between them.

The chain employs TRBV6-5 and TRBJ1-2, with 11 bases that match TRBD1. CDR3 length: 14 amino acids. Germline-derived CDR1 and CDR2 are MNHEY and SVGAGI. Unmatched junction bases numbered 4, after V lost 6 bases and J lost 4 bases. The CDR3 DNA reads TGTGCCAGCAGGAGAGGACAGGGGGCCTATGGCTACACCTTC. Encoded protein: CASRRGQGAYGYTF.

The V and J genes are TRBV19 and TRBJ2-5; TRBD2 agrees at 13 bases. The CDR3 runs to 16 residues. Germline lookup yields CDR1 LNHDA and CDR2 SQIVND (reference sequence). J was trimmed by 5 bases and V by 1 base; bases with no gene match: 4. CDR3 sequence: CASSIAGTSGIETQYF. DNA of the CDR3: TGTGCCAGTAGTATAGCCGGGACTAGCGGGATCGAGACCCAGTACTTC.

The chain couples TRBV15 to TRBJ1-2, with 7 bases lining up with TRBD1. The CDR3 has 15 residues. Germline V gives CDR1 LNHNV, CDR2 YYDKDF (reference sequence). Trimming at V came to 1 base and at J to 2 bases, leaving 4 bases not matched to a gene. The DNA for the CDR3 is TGTGCCACCAGCAGAGGGACAGGAAACAACTATGGCTACACCTTC. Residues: CATSRGTGNNYGYTF.

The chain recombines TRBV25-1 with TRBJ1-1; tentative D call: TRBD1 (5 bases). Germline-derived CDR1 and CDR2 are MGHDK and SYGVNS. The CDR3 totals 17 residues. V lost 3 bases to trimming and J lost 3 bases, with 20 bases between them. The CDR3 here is CASSEPRVSSLYTEAFF. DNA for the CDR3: TGTGCCAGCAGTGAGCCCAGGGTTTCGTCATTGTACACTGAAGCTTTCTTT. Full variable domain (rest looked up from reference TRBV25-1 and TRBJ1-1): EADIYQTPRYLVIGTGKKITLECSQTMGHDKMYWYQQDPGMELHLIHYSYGVNSTEKGDLSSESTVSRIRTEHFPLTLESARPSHTSQYLCASSEPRVSSLYTEAFFGQGTRLTVV.

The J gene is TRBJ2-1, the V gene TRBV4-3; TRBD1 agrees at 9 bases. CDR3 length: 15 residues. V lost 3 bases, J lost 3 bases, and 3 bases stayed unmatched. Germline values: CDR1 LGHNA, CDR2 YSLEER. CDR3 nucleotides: TGCGCCAGCAGCCATAGGACAGGGGACTACAATGAGCAGTTCTTC. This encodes CASSHRTGDYNEQFF.

DNA for the CDR3: TGTGCCAGCTCGGGGATCGACACCGGGGAGCTGTTTTTT. It translates to CASSGIDTGELFF. The chain couples TRBV27 to TRBJ2-2; a possible D gene is TRBD2 (5 bases). Germline CDR1 is MNHEY and CDR2 is SMNVEV (reference sequence). This CDR3 comprises 13 residues. The ends were cut back, 8 bases at V and 3 bases at J, with 10 bases in the middle.

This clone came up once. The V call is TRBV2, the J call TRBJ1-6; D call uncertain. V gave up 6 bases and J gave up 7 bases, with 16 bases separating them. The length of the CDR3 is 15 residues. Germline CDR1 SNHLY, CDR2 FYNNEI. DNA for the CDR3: TGTGCCAGCAGGGACCGGACTTCTACCAATTCACCCCTCCACTTT. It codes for CASRDRTSTNSPLHF.

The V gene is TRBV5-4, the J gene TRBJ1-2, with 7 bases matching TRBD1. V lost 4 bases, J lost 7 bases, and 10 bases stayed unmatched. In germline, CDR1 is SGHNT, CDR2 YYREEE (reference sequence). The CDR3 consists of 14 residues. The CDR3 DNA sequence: TGTGCCAGCAGCACCAGACAGGGTCACGCTGGCTACACCTTC. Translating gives CASSTRQGHAGYTF.

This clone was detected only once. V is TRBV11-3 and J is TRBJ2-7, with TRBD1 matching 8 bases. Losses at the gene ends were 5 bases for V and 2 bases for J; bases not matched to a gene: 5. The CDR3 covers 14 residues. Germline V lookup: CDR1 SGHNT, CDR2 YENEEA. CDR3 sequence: CASSKRTGTYEQYF. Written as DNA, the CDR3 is TGTGCCAGCAGCAAACGGACAGGGACCTACGAGCAGTACTTC.

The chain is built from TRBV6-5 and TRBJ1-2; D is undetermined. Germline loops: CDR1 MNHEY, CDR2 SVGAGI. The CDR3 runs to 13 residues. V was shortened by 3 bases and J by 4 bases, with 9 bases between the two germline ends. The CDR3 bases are TGTGCCAGCAGTTATGGAGTAGGCTATGGCTACACCTTC. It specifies CASSYGVGYGYTF.

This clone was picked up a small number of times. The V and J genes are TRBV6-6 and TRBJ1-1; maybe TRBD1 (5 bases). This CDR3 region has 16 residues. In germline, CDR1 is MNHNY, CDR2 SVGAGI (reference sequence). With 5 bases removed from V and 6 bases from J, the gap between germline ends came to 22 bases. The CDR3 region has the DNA TGTGCCAGCAGTCCTCTGACGGTTGGGGCGAGCGCTGAAGCTTTCTTT. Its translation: CASSPLTVGASAEAFF.

The CDR3 DNA follows: TGTGCCAGCAGCTTAGGGGGGGAAGGCACTGAAGCTTTCTTT. Its protein is CASSLGGEGTEAFF. The rearrangement links TRBV7-9 to TRBJ1-1, with a possible D match to TRBD1 (5 bases). Germline V gives CDR1 SEHNR, CDR2 FQNEAQ (reference sequence). Trimming removed 1 base from V and 4 bases from J, with 10 bases in between. This CDR3 has 14 residues.

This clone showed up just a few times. The CDR3 sequence is CASSDSPGGSTDTQYF. The CDR3 DNA reads TGTGCCAGCAGTGACTCCCCGGGGGGGTCCACAGATACGCAGTATTTT. J is TRBJ2-3 and V is TRBV6-4, with 8 bases fitting TRBD2. The V and J ends lost 0 bases and 2 bases, in that order; junction bases with no gene match: 4. The CDR3 runs 16 residues. Per the germline V gene, CDR1 is MRHNA and CDR2 is SNTAGT.

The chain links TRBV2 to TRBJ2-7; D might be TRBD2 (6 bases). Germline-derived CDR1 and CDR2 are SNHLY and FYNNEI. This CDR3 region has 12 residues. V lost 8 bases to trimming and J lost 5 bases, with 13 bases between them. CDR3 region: CASGGRRNEQYF. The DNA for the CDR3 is TGTGCCAGCGGAGGGAGGCGTAACGAGCAGTACTTC.

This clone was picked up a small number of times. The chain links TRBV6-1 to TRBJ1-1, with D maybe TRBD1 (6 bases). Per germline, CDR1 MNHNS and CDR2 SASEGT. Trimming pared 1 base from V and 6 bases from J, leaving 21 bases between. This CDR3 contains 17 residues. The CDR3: CASSEGLGGQGIPEAFF. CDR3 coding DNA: TGTGCCAGCAGTGAAGGGCTCGGTGGGCAGGGGATTCCTGAAGCTTTCTTT.

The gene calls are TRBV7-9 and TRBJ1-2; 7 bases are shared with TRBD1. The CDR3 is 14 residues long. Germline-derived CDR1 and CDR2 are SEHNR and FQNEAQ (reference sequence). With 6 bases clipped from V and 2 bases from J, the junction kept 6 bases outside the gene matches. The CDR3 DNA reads TGTGCCAGCAGGCGCCAGGGGGAAAACTATGGCTACACCTTC. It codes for CASRRQGENYGYTF.

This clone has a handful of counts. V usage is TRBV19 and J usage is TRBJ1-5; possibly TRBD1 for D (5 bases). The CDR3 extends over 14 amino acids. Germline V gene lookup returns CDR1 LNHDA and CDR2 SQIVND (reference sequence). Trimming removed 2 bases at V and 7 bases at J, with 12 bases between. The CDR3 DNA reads TGTGCCAGTAGTATATTAGGACAAGGGCAGCCCCAGCATTTT. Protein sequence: CASSILGQGQPQHF. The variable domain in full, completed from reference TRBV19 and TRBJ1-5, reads DGGITQSPKYLFRKEGQNVTLSCEQNLNHDAMYWYRQDPGQGLRLIYYSQIVNDFQKGDIAEGYSVSREKKESFPLTVTSAQKNPTAFYLCASSILGQGQPQHFGDGTRLSIL.

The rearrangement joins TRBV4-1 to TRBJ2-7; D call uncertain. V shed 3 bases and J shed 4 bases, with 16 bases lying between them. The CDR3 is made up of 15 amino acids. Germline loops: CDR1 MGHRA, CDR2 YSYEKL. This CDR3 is CASSQKDTVGYEQYF. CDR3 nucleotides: TGCGCCAGCAGCCAGAAAGACACGGTGGGTTACGAGCAGTACTTC.

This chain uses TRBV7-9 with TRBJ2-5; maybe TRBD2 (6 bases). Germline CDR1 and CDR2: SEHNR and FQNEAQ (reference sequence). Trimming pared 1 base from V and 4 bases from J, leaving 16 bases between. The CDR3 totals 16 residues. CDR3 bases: TGTGCCAGCAGCTTAGAATCTGTCGGGAGTGGAGAGACCCAGTACTTC. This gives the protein CASSLESVGSGETQYF. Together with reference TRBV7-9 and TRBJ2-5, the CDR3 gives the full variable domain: DTGVSQNPRHKITKRGQNVTFRCDPISEHNRLYWYRQTLGQGPEFLTYFQNEAQLEKSRLLSDRFSAERPKGSFSTLEIQRTEQGDSAMYLCASSLESVGSGETQYFGPGTRLLVL.

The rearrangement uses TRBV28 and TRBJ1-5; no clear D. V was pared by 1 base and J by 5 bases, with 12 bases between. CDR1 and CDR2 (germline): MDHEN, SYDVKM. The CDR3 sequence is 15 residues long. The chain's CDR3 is CASSLFAEPHQPQHF. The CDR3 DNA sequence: TGTGCCAGCAGTTTATTTGCCGAGCCCCATCAGCCCCAGCATTTT.

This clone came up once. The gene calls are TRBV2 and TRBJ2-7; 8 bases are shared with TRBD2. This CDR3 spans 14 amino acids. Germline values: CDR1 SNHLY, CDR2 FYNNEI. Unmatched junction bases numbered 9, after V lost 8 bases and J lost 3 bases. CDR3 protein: CASSEREIIYEQYF. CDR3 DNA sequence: TGTGCCAGCTCGGAGCGGGAGATAATCTACGAGCAGTACTTC.

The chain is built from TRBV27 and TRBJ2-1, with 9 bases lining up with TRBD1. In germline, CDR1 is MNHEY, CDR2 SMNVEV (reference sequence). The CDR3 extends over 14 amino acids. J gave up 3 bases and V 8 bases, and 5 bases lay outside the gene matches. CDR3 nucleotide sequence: TGTGCCAGCTTGCCGGGACAGGGCTACAATGAGCAGTTCTTC. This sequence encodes CASLPGQGYNEQFF.

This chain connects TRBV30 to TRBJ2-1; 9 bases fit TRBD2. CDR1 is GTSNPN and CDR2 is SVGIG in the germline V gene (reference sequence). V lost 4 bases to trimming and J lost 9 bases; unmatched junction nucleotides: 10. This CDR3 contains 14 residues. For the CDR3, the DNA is TGTGCCTGGACTGGGGTAGCGGGAGTAGGTGAGCAGTTCTTC. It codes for CAWTGVAGVGEQFF. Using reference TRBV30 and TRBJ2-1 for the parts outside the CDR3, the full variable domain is SQTIHQWPATLVQPVGSPLSLECTVEGTSNPNLYWYRQAAGRGLQLLFYSVGIGQISSEVPQNLSASRPQDRQFILSSKKLLLSDSGFYLCAWTGVAGVGEQFFGPGTRLTVL.

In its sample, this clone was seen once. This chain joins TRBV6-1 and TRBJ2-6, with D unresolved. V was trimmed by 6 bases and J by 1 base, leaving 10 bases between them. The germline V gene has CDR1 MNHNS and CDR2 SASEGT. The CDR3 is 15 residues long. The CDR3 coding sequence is TGTGCCAGCAGCGTAATCCGGTCTGGGGCCAACGTCCTGACTTTC. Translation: CASSVIRSGANVLTF.